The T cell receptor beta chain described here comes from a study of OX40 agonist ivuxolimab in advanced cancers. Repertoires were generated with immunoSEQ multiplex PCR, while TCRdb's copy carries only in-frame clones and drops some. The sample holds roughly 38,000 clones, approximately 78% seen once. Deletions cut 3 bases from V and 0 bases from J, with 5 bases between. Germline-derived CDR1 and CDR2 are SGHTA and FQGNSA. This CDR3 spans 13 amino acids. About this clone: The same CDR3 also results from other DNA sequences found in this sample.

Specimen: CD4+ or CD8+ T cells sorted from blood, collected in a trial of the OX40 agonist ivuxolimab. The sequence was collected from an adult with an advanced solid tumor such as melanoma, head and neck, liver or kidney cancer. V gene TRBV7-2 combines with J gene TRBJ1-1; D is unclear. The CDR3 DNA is TGTGCCAGCAGCTTTTCGGTGAACACTGAAGCTTTCTTT. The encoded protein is CASSFSVNTEAFF.